These 20 T cell receptor beta chains were all obtained from the same sample, sequenced in a study of cytomegalovirus exposure and HLA in healthy donors. The PCR contained 60 Vbeta and 13 Jbeta primers. This table comes from immunoSEQ multiplex PCR, and its TCRdb copy is limited to in-frame clones, with some not included. The data show 100,000 or so clones, roughly 15% seen once. The sequenced material came from PBMCs. The receptor source for this set is a female donor in good health and CMV-seronegative.

This chain uses TRBV30 with TRBJ1-5; 8 nucleotides align to TRBD1. The CDR3 runs 14 residues. V lost 2 bases and J lost 6; bases outside the gene matches: 6. The germline V gene has CDR1 GTSNPN and CDR2 SVGIG (reference sequence). As DNA, the CDR3 is TGTGCCTGGAGTCGGTCAGGGGGCGGTCAGCCCCAGCATTTT. Translated, it gives CAWSRSGGGQPQHF. Based on the CDR3 plus reference TRBV30 and TRBJ1-5, the full variable domain is SQTIHQWPATLVQPVGSPLSLECTVEGTSNPNLYWYRQAAGRGLQLLFYSVGIGQISSEVPQNLSASRPQDRQFILSSKKLLLSDSGFYLCAWSRSGGGQPQHFGDGTRLSIL.

The gene calls are TRBV5-1 and TRBJ2-2; a weak D match, TRBD2 (6 bases). Deletions cut 0 bases from V and 6 bases from J, with 15 bases between. From germline, CDR1 is SGHRS and CDR2 YFSETQ. The CDR3 runs 16 residues. The CDR3 loop is CASSLDFRGGPGELFF. CDR3 nucleotide sequence: TGCGCCAGCAGCTTGGATTTTCGGGGAGGTCCCGGGGAGCTGTTTTTT.

About this clone: Relative to the germline gene, one junction end is altered; a read error may explain this. The J gene is TRBJ1-2, the V gene TRBV6-4; D gene unclear. The CDR3 extends over 14 amino acids. Germline CDR1 MRHNA, CDR2 SNTAGT. The CDR3 nucleotides read TGTGCCAGCAGTGACAGTCCCTTACACTATGGCTACCCCTTC. Protein sequence: CASSDSPLHYGYPF.

The chain carries TRBV27 and TRBJ1-2; 7 bases are a match to TRBD1. Germline CDR1 MNHEY, CDR2 SMNVEV (reference sequence). Trimming cost V 6 bases and J 5 bases; bases outside gene matches: 12. The CDR3 is 15 amino acids. CDR3 residues: CASSRTIGTVYGYTF. The CDR3 region has the DNA TGTGCCAGCAGCCGAACGATAGGGACAGTTTATGGCTACACCTTC.

This clone was counted only a few times. The chain combines TRBV7-9 with TRBJ2-2; TRBD2 aligns across 10 bases. This CDR3 spans 16 amino acids. V lost 6 bases to trimming and J lost 6 bases; unmatched junction nucleotides: 10. The germline CDR1 and CDR2 sequences are SEHNR and FQNEAQ (reference sequence). The CDR3 nucleotides read TGTGCCAGCAGAGAGAGTCAAGCGGGAGGGTCCGGGGAGCTGTTTTTT. Its translation: CASRESQAGGSGELFF.

In this sample, this clone turned up a few times. A read error may produce the germline difference seen at one junction end. The V gene is TRBV5-1, the J gene TRBJ2-5; 8 bases are a match to TRBD1. This CDR3 is built from 14 residues. From germline, CDR1 is SGHRS and CDR2 YFSETQ. CDR3 sequence (DNA): TGCGCCAGCAGCTTGGAAGGGGACAGGCCACCTGATAACTTC. Translated: CASSLEGDRPPDNF.

This chain uses TRBV19 with TRBJ2-7; D is possibly TRBD1 (6 bases). This CDR3 has 14 residues. The V gene lost 3 bases and the J gene lost 2 bases, with 11 bases spanning the gap. Germline lookup yields CDR1 LNHDA and CDR2 SQIVND (reference sequence). CDR3 in amino acids: CASSMAGVPYEQYF. CDR3 coding DNA: TGTGCCAGTAGTATGGCAGGGGTCCCCTACGAGCAGTACTTC.

This clone has a handful of counts. The chain's CDR3 is CASSKAEGVRSTYNSPLHF. In DNA, the CDR3 is TGTGCCAGCAGCAAAGCTGAGGGGGTTAGAAGTACCTATAATTCACCCCTCCACTTT. V is TRBV21-1 and J is TRBJ1-6; the table's TRBD1 call for D was not verified on the DNA. TRBV21-1 is a pseudogene. The CDR3 runs to 19 residues.

This clone has more than one count but fewer than ten. J is TRBJ1-1 and V is TRBV5-6, with D maybe TRBD1 (5 bases). The V gene's germline CDR1 is SGHDT and CDR2 YYEEEE. The CDR3 is 12 residues long. Trimming shortened V by 4 bases and J by 1 base, and 5 bases separated the two germline ends. DNA of the CDR3: TGTGCCAGCAGCGGACAGAACACTGAAGCTTTCTTT. It specifies CASSGQNTEAFF.

The CDR3, as DNA: TGTGCCAGCAGCGTAGCCCCAGACAGTTACTACGAGCAGTACTTC. As protein: CASSVAPDSYYEQYF. The chain is built from TRBV9 and TRBJ2-7; tentatively, D is TRBD1 (5 bases). CDR1 is SGDLS and CDR2 is YYNGEE in the germline V gene. The CDR3 consists of 15 residues. V gave up 0 bases and J gave up 3 bases, with 13 bases separating them.

This clone was picked up a small number of times. J is TRBJ2-1 and V is TRBV7-8, with TRBD2 matching over 8 bases. The germline V gene encodes CDR1 SGHVS and CDR2 FQNEAQ. The CDR3 totals 16 residues. V shed 1 base and J 4 bases; nucleotides not matched to a gene: 6. CDR3 DNA sequence: TGTGCCAGCAGCTTAGATACTAGCGGAAATTACAATGAGCAGTTCTTC. Protein sequence: CASSLDTSGNYNEQFF. Full variable domain (remainder filled in from reference TRBV7-8 and TRBJ2-1): GAGVSQSPRYKVAKRGQDVALRCDPISGHVSLFWYQQALGQGPEFLTYFQNEAQLDKSGLPSDRFFAERPEGSVSTLKIQRTQQEDSAVYLCASSLDTSGNYNEQFFGPGTRLTVL.

This chain uses TRBV9 with TRBJ2-7, with TRBD2 matching over 7 bases. After removal of 0 bases from V and 5 bases from J, the junction contained 8 bases not matched to a gene. CDR1 and CDR2 (germline): SGDLS, YYNGEE. The CDR3 sequence is 15 residues long. The CDR3 protein is CASSVGAGVAHEQYF. The CDR3 DNA sequence: TGTGCCAGCAGCGTAGGGGCGGGAGTCGCCCACGAGCAGTACTTC. Full variable domain (missing parts from reference TRBV9 and TRBJ2-7): DSGVTQTPKHLITATGQRVTLRCSPRSGDLSVYWYQQSLDQGLQFLIQYYNGEERAKGNILERFSAQQFPDLHSELNLSSLELGDSALYFCASSVGAGVAHEQYFGPGTRLTVT.

This clone occurred a few times. This chain uses TRBV4-3 with TRBJ2-3; TRBD2 matches 7 bases. CDR1 is LGHNA and CDR2 is YSLEER in the germline V gene. The CDR3 is 12 amino acids. J was trimmed by 8 bases and V by 2 bases; bases with no gene match: 1. In DNA form, the CDR3 reads TGCGCCAGCAGCCAAAGCGGGGCTACGCAGTATTTT. This translates into CASSQSGATQYF.

This clone was counted between two and nine times. The chain carries TRBV2 and TRBJ2-3; a weak D match, TRBD1 (5 bases). The CDR3 extends over 14 amino acids. The germline gives CDR1 SNHLY, CDR2 FYNNEI. Trimming pared 6 bases from V and 4 bases from J, leaving 14 bases between. CDR3 region: CASSRQKMADTQYF. Written as DNA, the CDR3 is TGTGCCAGCAGCAGACAGAAGATGGCAGATACGCAGTATTTT.

As DNA, the CDR3 is TGCAGCGTTGAAAGGGGGGACAGCCCAAAGTATTTT. Translating gives CSVERGDSPKYF. J is TRBJ2-3 and V is TRBV29-1; perhaps TRBD1 as D (7 bases). CDR1 and CDR2 from the germline V gene are SQVTM and ANQGSEA. Between the trimmed V and J ends, which lost 2 bases and 13 bases, there was a span of 16 bases. The CDR3 totals 12 residues.

The gene calls are TRBV9 and TRBJ2-5, with D possibly TRBD1 on 6 matching bases. V was cut by 0 bases and J by 4 bases, with 13 bases left in between. Germline V gives CDR1 SGDLS, CDR2 YYNGEE. The CDR3 loop spans 15 amino acids. CDR3 bases: TGTGCCAGCAGCGTAGCTCTGGGGGCCCGAGAGACCCAGTACTTC. Translation: CASSVALGARETQYF.

This clone was seen more than once but under ten times. This chain uses TRBV6-5 with TRBJ1-2, with 11 bases that match TRBD1. The CDR3 loop spans 13 amino acids. CDR1 and CDR2 (germline): MNHEY, SVGAGI. V dropped 7 bases and J dropped 7; count of bases not matched to a gene: 5. DNA of the CDR3: TGTGCCAGCAAAGGACAGGGGGCGCGTGGCTACACCTTC. This codes for CASKGQGARGYTF.

This clone has only a few counts. The chain uses TRBV28 and TRBJ2-4, with D tentatively TRBD2 (6 bases). The V end lost 7 bases, the J end lost 1 base, and 17 bases lay between the germline ends. CDR1 MDHEN and CDR2 SYDVKM come from the germline V gene. The CDR3 runs to 16 residues. This CDR3 reads CASTLQGAGAKNIQYF. The DNA of the CDR3 is TGTGCCAGCACCCTCCAGGGTGCGGGGGCCAAAAACATTCAGTACTTC. Combining the CDR3 with reference TRBV28 and TRBJ2-4 gives the whole variable domain DVKVTQSSRYLVKRTGEKVFLECVQDMDHENMFWYRQDPGLGLRLIYFSYDVKMKEKGDIPEGYSVSREKKERFSLILESASTNQTSMYLCASTLQGAGAKNIQYFGAGTRLSVL.

The chain uses TRBV4-3 and TRBJ2-1; 9 bases align to TRBD1. CDR1 and CDR2 (germline): LGHNA, YSLEER. The CDR3 is 15 amino acids. The ends lost 0 bases at V and 13 bases at J; junction bases unmatched: 10. This CDR3 reads CASSQDTHDRGTQFF. The CDR3 DNA is TGCGCCAGCAGCCAAGATACACACGACAGGGGGACCCAGTTCTTC.

This clone was counted only a few times. The chain recombines TRBV19 with TRBJ2-1, with 7 bases aligning to TRBD1. This CDR3 contains 13 residues. Germline values: CDR1 LNHDA, CDR2 SQIVND (reference sequence). J was trimmed by 6 bases and V by 7 bases; bases with no gene match: 6. The CDR3 is CASTQGVVNEQFF. The CDR3 nucleotides are TGTGCCAGTACCCAGGGGGTGGTCAATGAGCAGTTCTTC.